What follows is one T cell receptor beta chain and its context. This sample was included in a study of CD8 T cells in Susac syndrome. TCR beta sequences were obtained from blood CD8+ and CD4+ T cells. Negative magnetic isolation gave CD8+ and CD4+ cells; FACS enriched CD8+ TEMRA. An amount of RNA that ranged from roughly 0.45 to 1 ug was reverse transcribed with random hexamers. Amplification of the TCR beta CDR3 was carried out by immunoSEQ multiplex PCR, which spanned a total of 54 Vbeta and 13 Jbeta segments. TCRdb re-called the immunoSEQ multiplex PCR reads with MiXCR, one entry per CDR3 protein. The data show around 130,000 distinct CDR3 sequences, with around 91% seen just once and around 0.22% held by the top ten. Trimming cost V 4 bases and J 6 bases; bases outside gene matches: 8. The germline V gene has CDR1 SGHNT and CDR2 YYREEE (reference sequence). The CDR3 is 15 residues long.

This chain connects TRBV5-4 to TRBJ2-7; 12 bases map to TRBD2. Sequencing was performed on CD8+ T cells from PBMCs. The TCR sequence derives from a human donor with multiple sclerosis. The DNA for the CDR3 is TGTGCCAGCAGCGATACTAGCGGGAGGTCTGGCGAGCAGTACTTC. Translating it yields CASSDTSGRSGEQYF.